The TCR beta chain described here comes from a study of T-cell reconstitution after alpha-beta-depleted transplantation in children. This clonotype was picked up a small number of times. The CDR3 totals 13 residues. With 11 bases removed from V and 2 bases from J, the gap between germline ends came to 10 bases. Germline V gene data show CDR1 as MNHEY and CDR2 as SVGEGT. Unique molecular identifiers were incorporated into the prepared TCRbeta library. From the PCR reads, TCRdb called clonotypes with MiXCR, one entry per CDR3 protein. This table holds around 380,000 distinct CDR3 sequences, about 11% found once.

The source was PBMCs from the stem cell graft donor, collected from the stem cell graft. The TCR was taken from a human donor who donated a stem cell graft to a child with acute myeloid leukemia. The chain uses TRBV6-2 or TRBV6-3 and TRBJ2-6; possibly TRBD2 for D (6 bases). CDR3 sequence: CAEGEAGANVLTF. CDR3 sequence (DNA): TGTGCCGAAGGGGAGGCTGGGGCCAACGTCCTGACTTTC.